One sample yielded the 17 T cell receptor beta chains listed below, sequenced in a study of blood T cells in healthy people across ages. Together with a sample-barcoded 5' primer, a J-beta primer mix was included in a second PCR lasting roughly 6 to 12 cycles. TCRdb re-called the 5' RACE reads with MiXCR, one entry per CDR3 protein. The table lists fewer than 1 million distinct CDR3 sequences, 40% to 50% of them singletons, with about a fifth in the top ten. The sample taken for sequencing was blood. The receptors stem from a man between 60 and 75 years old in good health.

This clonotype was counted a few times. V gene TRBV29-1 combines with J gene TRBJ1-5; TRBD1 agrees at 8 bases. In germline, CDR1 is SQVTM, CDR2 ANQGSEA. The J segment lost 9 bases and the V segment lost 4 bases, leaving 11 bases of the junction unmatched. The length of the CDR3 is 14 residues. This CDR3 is CSVATGAEGRPQHF. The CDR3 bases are TGCAGCGTTGCGACAGGGGCCGAGGGTAGGCCCCAGCATTTT.

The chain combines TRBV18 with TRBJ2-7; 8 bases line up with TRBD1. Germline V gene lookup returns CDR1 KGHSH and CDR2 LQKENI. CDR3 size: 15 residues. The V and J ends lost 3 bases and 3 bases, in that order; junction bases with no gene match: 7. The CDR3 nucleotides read TGTGCCAGCTCACCCGGGGACAGGAATCTCTACGAGCAGTACTTC. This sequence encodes CASSPGDRNLYEQYF. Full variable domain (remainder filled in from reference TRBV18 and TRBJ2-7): NAGVMQNPRHLVRRRGQEARLRCSPMKGHSHVYWYRQLPEEGLKFMVYLQKENIIDESGMPKERFSAEFPKEGPSILRIQQVVRGDSAAYFCASSPGDRNLYEQYFGPGTRLTVT.

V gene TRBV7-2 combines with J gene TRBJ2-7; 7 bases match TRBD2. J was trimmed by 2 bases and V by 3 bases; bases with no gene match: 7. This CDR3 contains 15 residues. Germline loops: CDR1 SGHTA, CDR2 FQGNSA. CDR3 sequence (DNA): TGTGCCAGCAGCTTCGAACTAGCGAATGCCTACGAGCAGTACTTC. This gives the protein CASSFELANAYEQYF.

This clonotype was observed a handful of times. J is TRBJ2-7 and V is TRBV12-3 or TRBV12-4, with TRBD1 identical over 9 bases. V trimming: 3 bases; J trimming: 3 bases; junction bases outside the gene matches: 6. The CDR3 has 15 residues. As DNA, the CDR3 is TGTGCCAGCAGTTTGATGTCGGGACAGGGCTACGAGCAGTACTTC. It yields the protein CASSLMSGQGYEQYF.

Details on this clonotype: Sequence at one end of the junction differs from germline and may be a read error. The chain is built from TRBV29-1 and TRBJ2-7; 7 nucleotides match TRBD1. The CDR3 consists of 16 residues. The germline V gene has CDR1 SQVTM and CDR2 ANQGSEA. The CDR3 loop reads CSIEEVFQGQTYEQYF. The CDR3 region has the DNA TGCAGCATTGAAGAGGTTTTCCAGGGACAGACCTACGAGCAGTACTTC.

The CDR3 sequence: CASSPPPNTGFYGYTF. The CDR3 coding sequence is TGTGCCAGCAGCCCCCCCCCGAATACAGGGTTCTATGGCTACACCTTC. The V call is TRBV9, the J call TRBJ1-2; tentative D call: TRBD1 (6 bases). V shed 4 bases and J shed 4 bases, with 20 bases lying between them. The CDR3 extends over 16 amino acids. Germline assignment: CDR1 SGDLS and CDR2 YYNGEE.

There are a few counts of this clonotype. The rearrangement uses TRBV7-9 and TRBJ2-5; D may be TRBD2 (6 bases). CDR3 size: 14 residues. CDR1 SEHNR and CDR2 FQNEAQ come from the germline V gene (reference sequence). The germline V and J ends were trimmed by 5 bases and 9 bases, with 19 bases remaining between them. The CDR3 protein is CASSERTGVEAQYF. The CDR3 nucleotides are TGTGCCAGCAGCGAGAGGACGGGGGTTGAGGCCCAGTACTTC.

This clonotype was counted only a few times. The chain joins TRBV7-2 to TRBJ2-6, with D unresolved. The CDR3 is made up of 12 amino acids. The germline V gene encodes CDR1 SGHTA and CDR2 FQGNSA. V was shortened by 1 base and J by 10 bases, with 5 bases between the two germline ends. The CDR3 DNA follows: TGTGCCAGCAGCTTAGTGGGGAACGTCCTGACTTTC. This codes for CASSLVGNVLTF. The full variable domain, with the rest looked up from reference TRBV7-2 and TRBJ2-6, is GAGVSQSPSNKVTEKGKDVELRCDPISGHTALYWYRQSLGQGLEFLIYFQGNSAPDKSGLPSDRFSAERTGGSVSTLTIQRTQQEDSAVYLCASSLVGNVLTFGAGSRLTVL.

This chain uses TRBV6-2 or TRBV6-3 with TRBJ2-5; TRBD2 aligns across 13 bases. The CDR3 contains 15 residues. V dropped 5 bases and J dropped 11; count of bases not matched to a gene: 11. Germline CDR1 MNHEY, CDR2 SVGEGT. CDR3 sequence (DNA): TGTGCCAGCAGTATGACTAGCGGGGGGCTCAATGAGCAGTACTTC. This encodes CASSMTSGGLNEQYF.

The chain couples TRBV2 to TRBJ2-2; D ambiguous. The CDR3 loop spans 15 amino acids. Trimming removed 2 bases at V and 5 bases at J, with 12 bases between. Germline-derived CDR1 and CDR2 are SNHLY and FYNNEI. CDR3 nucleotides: TGTGCCAGCAGTGAATTTGTCCCTGAGACCGGGGAGCTGTTTTTT. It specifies CASSEFVPETGELFF.

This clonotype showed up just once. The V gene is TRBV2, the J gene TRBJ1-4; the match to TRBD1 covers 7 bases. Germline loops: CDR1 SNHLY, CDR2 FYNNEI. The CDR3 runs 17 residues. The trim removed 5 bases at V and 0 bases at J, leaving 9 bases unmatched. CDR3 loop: CASSPDRVDSTNEKLFF. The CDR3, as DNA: TGTGCCAGCAGTCCCGACAGGGTGGACTCAACTAATGAAAAACTGTTTTTT.

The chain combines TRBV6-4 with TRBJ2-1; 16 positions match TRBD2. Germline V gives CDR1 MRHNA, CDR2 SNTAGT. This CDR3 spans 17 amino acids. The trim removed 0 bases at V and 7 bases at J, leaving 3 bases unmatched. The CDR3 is CASSDSGLAGGTNEQFF. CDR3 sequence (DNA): TGTGCCAGCAGTGACTCGGGACTAGCGGGGGGGACAAATGAGCAGTTCTTC.

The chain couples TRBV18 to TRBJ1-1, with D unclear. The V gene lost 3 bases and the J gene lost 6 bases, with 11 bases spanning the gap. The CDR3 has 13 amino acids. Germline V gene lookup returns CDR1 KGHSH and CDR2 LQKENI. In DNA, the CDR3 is TGTGCCAGCTCACCGGAAAGGGCTGCTGAAGCTTTCTTT. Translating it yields CASSPERAAEAFF.

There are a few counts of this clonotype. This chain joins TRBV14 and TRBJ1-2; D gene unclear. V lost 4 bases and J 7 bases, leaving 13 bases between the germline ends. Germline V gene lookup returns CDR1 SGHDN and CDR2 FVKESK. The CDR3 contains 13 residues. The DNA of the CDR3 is TGTGCCAGCAGCCTGGCAGGATCCAGTGGCTACACCTTC. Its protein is CASSLAGSSGYTF.

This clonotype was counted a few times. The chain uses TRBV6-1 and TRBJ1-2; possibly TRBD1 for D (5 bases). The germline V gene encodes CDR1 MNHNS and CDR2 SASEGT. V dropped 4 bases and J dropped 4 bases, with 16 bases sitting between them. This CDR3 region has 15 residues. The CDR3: CASSGSFGTSYGYTF. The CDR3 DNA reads TGTGCCAGCAGTGGTTCCTTCGGGACGAGCTATGGCTACACCTTC.

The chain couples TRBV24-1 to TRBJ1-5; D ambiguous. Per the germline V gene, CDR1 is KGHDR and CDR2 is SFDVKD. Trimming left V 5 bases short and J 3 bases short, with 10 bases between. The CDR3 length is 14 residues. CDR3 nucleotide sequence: TGTGCCACCAGTGCGTCCCGAACCAATCAGCCCCAGCATTTT. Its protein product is CATSASRTNQPQHF.

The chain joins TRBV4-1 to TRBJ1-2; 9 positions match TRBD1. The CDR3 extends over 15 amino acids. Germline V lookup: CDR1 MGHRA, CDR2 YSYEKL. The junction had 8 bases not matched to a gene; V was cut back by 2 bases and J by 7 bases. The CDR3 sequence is CASSQMGQGLSGYTF. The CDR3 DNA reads TGCGCCAGCAGCCAAATGGGACAGGGACTCTCTGGCTACACCTTC.